The sequence of this TCR beta chain was determined in a study of T cells after yellow fever vaccination. This clonotype was recorded many times. TCRdb redid the calling of the 5' RACE reads with MiXCR, one entry per CDR3 protein. Among 200,000 to 250,000 distinct CDR3 sequences listed, less than 8.5% were seen once. This CDR3 region has 14 residues. V shed 3 bases, J shed 4 bases, and the junction held 6 bases outside the gene matches. Germline V gene data show CDR1 as SGHRS and CDR2 as YFSETQ. The receptor was derived from a man aged 30 to 45 who received the YFV17D yellow fever vaccine. This chain uses TRBV5-1 with TRBJ2-5; 7 bases fit TRBD1. The source material was CD4+ T cells sorted from PBMCs, sampled 15 days after the yellow fever booster vaccination. The CDR3 DNA is TGCGCCAGCAGCTCACAGGGGTCCGGAGAGACCCAGTACTTC. This encodes CASSSQGSGETQYF.